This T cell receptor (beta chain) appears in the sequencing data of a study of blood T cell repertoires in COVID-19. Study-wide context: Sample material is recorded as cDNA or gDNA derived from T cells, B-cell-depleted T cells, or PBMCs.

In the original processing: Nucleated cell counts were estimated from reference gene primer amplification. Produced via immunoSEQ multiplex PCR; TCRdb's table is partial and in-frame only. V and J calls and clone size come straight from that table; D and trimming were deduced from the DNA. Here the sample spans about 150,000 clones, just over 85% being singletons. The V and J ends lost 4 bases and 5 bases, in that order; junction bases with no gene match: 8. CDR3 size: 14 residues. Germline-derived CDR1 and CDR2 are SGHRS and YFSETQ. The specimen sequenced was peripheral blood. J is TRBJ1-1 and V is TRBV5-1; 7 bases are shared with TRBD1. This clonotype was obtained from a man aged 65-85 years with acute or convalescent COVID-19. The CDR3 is CASSVTGRRTEAFF. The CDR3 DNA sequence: TGCGCCAGCAGCGTGACAGGGCGGAGGACTGAAGCTTTCTTT.